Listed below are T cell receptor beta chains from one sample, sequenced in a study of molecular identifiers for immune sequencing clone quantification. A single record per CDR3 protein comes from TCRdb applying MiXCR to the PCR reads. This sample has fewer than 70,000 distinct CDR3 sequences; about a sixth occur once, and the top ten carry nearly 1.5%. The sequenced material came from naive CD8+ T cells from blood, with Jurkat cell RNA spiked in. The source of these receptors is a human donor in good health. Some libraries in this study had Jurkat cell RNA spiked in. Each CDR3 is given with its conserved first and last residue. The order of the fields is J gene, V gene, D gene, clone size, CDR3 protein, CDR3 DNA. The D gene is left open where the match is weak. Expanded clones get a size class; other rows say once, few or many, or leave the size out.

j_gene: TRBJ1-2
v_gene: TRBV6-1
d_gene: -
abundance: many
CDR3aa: CASSERAYYGYTF
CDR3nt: TGTGCCAGCAGTGAAAGGGCATATTATGGCTACACCTTC

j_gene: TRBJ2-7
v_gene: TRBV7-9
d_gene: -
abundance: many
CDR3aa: CASSGVSYEQYF
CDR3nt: TGTGCCAGCAGCGGGGTATCCTACGAGCAGTACTTC

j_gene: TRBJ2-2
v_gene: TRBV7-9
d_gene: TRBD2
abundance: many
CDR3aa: CASSFPGGIPGELFF
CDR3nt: TGTGCCAGCAGCTTTCCGGGAGGCATCCCCGGGGAGCTGTTTTTT

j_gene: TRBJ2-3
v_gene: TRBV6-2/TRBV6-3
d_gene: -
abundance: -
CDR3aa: CASTSPKGVSETDTQYF
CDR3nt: TGTGCCAGCACCTCCCCCAAAGGAGTGAGCGAAACAGATACGCAGTATTTT

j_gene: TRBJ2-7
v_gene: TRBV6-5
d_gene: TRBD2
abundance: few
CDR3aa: CASRVSGLAELHLPYEQYF
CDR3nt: TGTGCCAGCAGGGTATCGGGACTAGCGGAACTACACTTACCCTACGAGCAGTACTTC

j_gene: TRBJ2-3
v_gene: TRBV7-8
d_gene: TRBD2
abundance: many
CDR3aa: CASSLWLAGYTDTQYF
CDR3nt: TGTGCCAGCAGCTTATGGTTAGCGGGCTACACAGATACGCAGTATTTT

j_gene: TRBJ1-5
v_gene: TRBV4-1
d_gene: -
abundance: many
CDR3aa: CASSQGGFQPQHF
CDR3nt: TGCGCCAGCAGCCAAGGAGGTTTTCAGCCCCAGCATTTT

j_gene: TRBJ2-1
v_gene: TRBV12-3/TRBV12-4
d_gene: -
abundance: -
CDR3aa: CASSFDMGSEQFF
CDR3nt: TGTGCCAGCAGTTTCGACATGGGAAGTGAGCAGTTCTTC

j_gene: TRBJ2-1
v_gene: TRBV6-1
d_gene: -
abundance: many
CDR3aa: CAGAQGPTYNEQFF
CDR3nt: TGTGCCGGGGCCCAGGGTCCCACCTACAATGAGCAGTTCTTC

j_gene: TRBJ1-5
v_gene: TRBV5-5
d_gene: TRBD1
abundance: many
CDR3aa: CASSLTGDSNQPQHF
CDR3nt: TGTGCCAGCAGCCTGACAGGGGATAGCAATCAGCCCCAGCATTTT

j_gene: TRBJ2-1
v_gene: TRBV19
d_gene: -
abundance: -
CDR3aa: CASSIGQPLYNEQFF
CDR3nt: TGTGCCAGTAGTATAGGGCAGCCGTTATACAATGAGCAGTTCTTC

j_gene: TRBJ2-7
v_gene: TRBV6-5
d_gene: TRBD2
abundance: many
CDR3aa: CASSYTSPRTSGHYEQYF
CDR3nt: TGTGCCAGCAGTTATACTTCTCCGCGGACTAGCGGGCACTACGAGCAGTACTTC

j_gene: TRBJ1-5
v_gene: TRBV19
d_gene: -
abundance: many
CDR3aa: CASSKTGRDQPQHF
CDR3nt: TGTGCCAGTAGCAAAACAGGGCGAGATCAGCCCCAGCATTTT

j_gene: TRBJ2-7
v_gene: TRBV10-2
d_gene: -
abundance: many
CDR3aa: CASRDTYEQYF
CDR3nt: TGCGCCAGTCGCGACACCTACGAGCAGTACTTC

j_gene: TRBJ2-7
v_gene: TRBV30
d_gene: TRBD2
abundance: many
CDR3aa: CAWSVLASGKYEQYF
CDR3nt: TGTGCCTGGAGTGTACTCGCTAGCGGGAAGTACGAGCAGTACTTC

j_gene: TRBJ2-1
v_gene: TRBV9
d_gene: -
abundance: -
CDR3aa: CASSGRHSSYNEQFF
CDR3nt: TGTGCCAGCTCCGGCCGTCACAGCTCCTACAATGAGCAGTTCTTC

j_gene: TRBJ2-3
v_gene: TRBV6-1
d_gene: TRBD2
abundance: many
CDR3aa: CASTLAGGLGDTQYF
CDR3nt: TGTGCCAGCACTCTAGCGGGTGGGCTTGGGGATACGCAGTATTTT

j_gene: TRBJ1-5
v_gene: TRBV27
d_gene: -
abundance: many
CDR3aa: CASSAYYSNQPQHF
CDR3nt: TGTGCCAGCAGTGCATACTATAGCAATCAGCCCCAGCATTTT

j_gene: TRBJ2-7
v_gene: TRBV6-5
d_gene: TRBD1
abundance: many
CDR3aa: CASSFAGTGEYEQYF
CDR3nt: TGTGCCAGCAGTTTCGCCGGGACAGGGGAATACGAGCAGTACTTC

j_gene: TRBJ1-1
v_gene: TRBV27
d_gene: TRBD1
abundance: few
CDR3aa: CASSLLQGAEAFF
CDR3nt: TGTGCCAGCAGTTTATTACAGGGGGCTGAAGCTTTCTTT

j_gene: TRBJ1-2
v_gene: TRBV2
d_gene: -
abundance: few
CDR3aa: CASSLKGNYGYTF
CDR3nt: TGTGCCAGCAGTTTAAAGGGGAACTATGGCTACACCTTC

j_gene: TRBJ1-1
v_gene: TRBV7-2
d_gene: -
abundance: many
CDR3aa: CASSFWGGSGTEAFF
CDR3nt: TGTGCCAGCAGCTTTTGGGGGGGCTCGGGCACTGAAGCTTTCTTT

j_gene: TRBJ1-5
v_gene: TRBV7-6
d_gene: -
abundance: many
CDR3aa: CASSLAGYQPQHF
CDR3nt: TGTGCCAGCAGCTTGGCAGGGTATCAGCCCCAGCATTTT

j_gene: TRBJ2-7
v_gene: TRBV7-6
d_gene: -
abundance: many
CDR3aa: CASSFGVGGTEQYF
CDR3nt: TGTGCCAGCAGCTTTGGCGTAGGGGGTACCGAGCAGTACTTC

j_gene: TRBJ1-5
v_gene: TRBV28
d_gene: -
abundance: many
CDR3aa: CASTQTPNMGLYSNQPQHF
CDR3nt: TGTGCCAGCACTCAGACCCCCAATATGGGCCTTTATAGCAATCAGCCCCAGCATTTT

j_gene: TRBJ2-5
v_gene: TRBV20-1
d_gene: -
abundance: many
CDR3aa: CSARPFGGWGQETQYF
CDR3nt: TGCAGTGCTAGACCCTTTGGGGGGTGGGGACAAGAGACCCAGTACTTC

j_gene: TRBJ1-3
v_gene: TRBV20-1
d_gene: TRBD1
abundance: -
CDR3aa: CSAFGTDSGNTIYF
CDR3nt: TGCAGTGCTTTTGGGACAGACTCTGGAAACACCATATATTTT

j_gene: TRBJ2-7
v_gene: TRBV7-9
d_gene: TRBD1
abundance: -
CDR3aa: CASSPPRTGGNEQYF
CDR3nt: TGTGCCAGCAGCCCCCCACGGACAGGGGGCAACGAGCAGTACTTC

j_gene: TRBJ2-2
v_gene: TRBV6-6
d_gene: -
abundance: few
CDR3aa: CASRQFDSLGTGELFF
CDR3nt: TGTGCCAGCAGGCAATTTGACAGCTTGGGGACCGGGGAGCTGTTTTTT

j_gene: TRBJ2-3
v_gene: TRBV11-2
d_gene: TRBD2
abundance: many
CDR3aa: CASSLFLFLAGGPDVTDTQYF
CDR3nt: TGTGCCAGCAGCTTATTTTTGTTTCTAGCGGGAGGCCCGGATGTCACAGATACGCAGTATTTT

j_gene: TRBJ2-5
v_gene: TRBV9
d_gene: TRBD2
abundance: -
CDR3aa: CASSVGGRETQYF
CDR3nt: TGTGCCAGCAGCGTCGGGGGGAGAGAGACCCAGTACTTC

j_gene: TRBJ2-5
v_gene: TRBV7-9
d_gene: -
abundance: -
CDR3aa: CASSLVLTQETQYF
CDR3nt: TGTGCCAGCAGCTTAGTATTGACCCAAGAGACCCAGTACTTC

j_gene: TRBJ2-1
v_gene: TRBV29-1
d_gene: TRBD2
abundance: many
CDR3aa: CSVGYVAGTAVNEQFF
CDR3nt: TGCAGCGTGGGGTACGTAGCGGGAACGGCGGTCAATGAGCAGTTCTTC